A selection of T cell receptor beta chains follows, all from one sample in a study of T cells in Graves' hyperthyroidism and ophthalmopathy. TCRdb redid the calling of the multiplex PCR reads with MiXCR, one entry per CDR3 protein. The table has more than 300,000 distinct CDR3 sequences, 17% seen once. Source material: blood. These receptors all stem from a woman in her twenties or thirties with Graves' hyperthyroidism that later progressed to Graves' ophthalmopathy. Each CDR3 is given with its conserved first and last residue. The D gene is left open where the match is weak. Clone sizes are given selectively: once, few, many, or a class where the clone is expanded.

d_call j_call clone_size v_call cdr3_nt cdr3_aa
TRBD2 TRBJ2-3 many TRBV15 TGTGCCACCAGCAGAGAACCTCAGATCTACGGGACTAGCGGGTCTCCCTATACGCAGTATTTT CATSREPQIYGTSGSPYTQYF
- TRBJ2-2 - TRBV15 TGTGCCACCAGCAGGCCAGGAAACACCGGGGAGCTGTTTTTT CATSRPGNTGELFF
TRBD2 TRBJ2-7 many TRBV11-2 TGTGCCAGCAGCTTACCTAGCGGGATAGTTTACGAGCAGTACTTC CASSLPSGIVYEQYF
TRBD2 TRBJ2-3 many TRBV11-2 TGTGCCAGCAGCCGAGGACAGGGAGGACTAGCGGGATTGTTCACAGATACGCAGTATTTT CASSRGQGGLAGLFTDTQYF
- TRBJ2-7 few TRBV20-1 TGCAGTGCTAGAGCCCGCCAGGGCCCAGCGCGGGAGCAGTACTTC CSARARQGPAREQYF
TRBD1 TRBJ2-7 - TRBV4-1 TGCGCCAGCAGCCGAGGGACAGGGGTTTACTACGACGAGCAGTACTTC CASSRGTGVYYDEQYF
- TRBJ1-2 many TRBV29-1 TGCAGCGTTACCGACTACTATGGCTACACCTTC CSVTDYYGYTF
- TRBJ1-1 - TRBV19 TGTGCCAGTAGTATCCCCTACGGGAACACTGAAGCTTTCTTT CASSIPYGNTEAFF
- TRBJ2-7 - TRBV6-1 TGTGCCAGCAGAGTAGGAGAGAGCTCCTACGAGCAGTACTTC CASRVGESSYEQYF
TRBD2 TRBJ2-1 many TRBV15 TGTGCCATATCTACAGCGGGGGGGTGGGATGAGCAGTTCTTC CAISTAGGWDEQFF
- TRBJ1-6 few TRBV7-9 TGTGCCAGCAGCTTTATTCCTGGGAATCCGCTCCACTTT CASSFIPGNPLHF
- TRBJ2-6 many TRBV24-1 TGTGCCACCAGTGTCGGGGGGGCCAACGTCCTGACTTTC CATSVGGANVLTF
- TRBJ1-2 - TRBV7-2 TGTGCCAGCAGCGAACAAACGACGGCTAACTATGGCTACACCTTC CASSEQTTANYGYTF
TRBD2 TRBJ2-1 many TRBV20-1 TGCAGTGCTAGAGAGCGGGAGAGCTCCTACAATGAGCAGTTCTTC CSARERESSYNEQFF
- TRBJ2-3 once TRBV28 TGTGCCAGCAGTTTTGGGGGGTTAAGCACAGATACGCAGTATTTT CASSFGGLSTDTQYF
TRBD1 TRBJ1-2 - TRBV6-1 TGTGCCAGCAGCCAGGACAGGGACAATGGCTACACCTTC CASSQDRDNGYTF
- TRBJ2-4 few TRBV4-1 TGCGCCAGCAGCCAAACAGCCATAGCCAAAAACATTCAGTACTTC CASSQTAIAKNIQYF
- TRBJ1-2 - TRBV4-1 TGCGCCAGCAGCCAACATCCTCTCGAGATGAACTATGGCTACACCTTC CASSQHPLEMNYGYTF
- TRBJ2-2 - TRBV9 TGTGCCAGCAGCGTAGATCCCGGGGAGCTGTTTTTT CASSVDPGELFF
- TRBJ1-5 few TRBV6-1 TGTGCCAGCAATTCAGGGCCCCGTCAGCCCCAGCATTTT CASNSGPRQPQHF
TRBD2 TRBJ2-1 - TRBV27 TGTGCCAGCAGATCCTTTAGCGGGGACGGCTCCTACAATGAGCAGTTCTTC CASRSFSGDGSYNEQFF
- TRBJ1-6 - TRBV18 TGTGCCAACTCACCTCGAGACAGCCTGAGCTCCTATAATTCACCCCTCCACTTT CANSPRDSLSSYNSPLHF
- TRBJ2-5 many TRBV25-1 TGTGCCAGCAGTGAATCGGGGTTTAGGAGCCAAGAGACCCAGTACTTC CASSESGFRSQETQYF
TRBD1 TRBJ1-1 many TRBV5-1 TGCGCCAGCAGTGCGGGACAGGGGGTGACTGAAGCTTTCTTT CASSAGQGVTEAFF
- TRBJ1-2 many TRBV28 TGTGCCAGCAGTTTAGAACCCGGAGTAGTCGGACAGCCCACTAACTATGGCTACACCTTC CASSLEPGVVGQPTNYGYTF
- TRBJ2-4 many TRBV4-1 TGCGCCAGCAGGGAGGGACTAGCCAAAAACATTCAGTACTTC CASREGLAKNIQYF
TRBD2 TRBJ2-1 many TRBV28 TGTGCCAGCAGCCCAAGCGGGAGGAATACTGATGAGCAGTTCTTC CASSPSGRNTDEQFF
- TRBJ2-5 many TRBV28 TGTGCCAGCAGTTTAATGTTAGACCTAAGGGGTGGGGGAGAGACCCAGTACTTC CASSLMLDLRGGGETQYF
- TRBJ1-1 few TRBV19 TGTGCCAGTAGTATCGGGCCAGGGAGTTTGGGAGAGACTGAAGCTTTCTTT CASSIGPGSLGETEAFF
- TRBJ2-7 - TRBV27 TGTGCCAGCAGTTTAAGGTCTTCTCTCTACGAGCAGTACTTC CASSLRSSLYEQYF
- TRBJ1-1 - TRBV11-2 TGTGCCAGCAGCTTAGATATTGCGAGCACTGAAGCTTTCTTT CASSLDIASTEAFF